One sample yielded the 28 T cell receptor beta chains listed below, sequenced in a study of breast tumors, draining lymph nodes, adjacent tissues. Breast cancer patients provided tissue from their axillary draining lymph nodes. MiXCR was run by TCRdb on the multiplex PCR reads, yielding one entry per CDR3 protein. The data hold about 230,000 distinct CDR3 sequences, with about 30% observed a single time. The sample consisted of axillary lymph node tissue. The receptors were gathered from a female donor with breast cancer. Some clones in this sample may be carry-over from other donors' samples.

There are many counts of this clonotype. The J gene is TRBJ2-3, the V gene TRBV24-1, with 8 positions matching TRBD1. The ends lost 5 bases at V and 9 bases at J; junction bases unmatched: 3. CDR3 length: 12 amino acids. CDR1 and CDR2 (germline): KGHDR, SFDVKD. Written as DNA, the CDR3 is TGTGCCACCAGTGTCGGGACAGGAACGCAGTATTTT. Translated: CATSVGTGTQYF.

As regards this clonotype: This may stem from a read error, because a much larger clone lies one nucleotide away. The chain carries TRBV5-6 and TRBJ2-7; D perhaps matches TRBD2 (6 bases). CDR3 length: 16 residues. V was shortened by 0 bases and J by 6 bases, with 19 bases between the two germline ends. Germline CDR1 SGHDT, CDR2 YYEEEE. The CDR3 region has the DNA TGTGCCAGCAGCTTGGAGGGTACCGGGAGACTGGTCGAGCAGTACTTC. This sequence encodes CASSLEGTGRLVEQYF.

There are a few counts of this clonotype. The genes are TRBV20-1 and TRBJ1-1; no clear D. CDR1 and CDR2 from the germline V gene are DFQATT and SNEGSKA (reference sequence). Deletions cut 5 bases from V and 1 base from J, with 5 bases between. The CDR3 covers 11 residues. The CDR3 DNA sequence: TGCAGTGCTGTACAGAACACTGAAGCTTTCTTT. Translating it yields CSAVQNTEAFF.

There are many counts of this clonotype. The gene calls are TRBV11-1 and TRBJ2-5, with D possibly being TRBD1 or TRBD2 (5 bases each). CDR1 is SGHAT and CDR2 is FQDESV in the germline V gene (reference sequence). The germline V and J ends were trimmed by 3 bases and 4 bases, with 12 bases remaining between them. This CDR3 has 14 residues. CDR3 nucleotide sequence: TGTGCCAGCAGCTTTAGAGGGGAGAGAGAGACCCAGTACTTC. Its protein product is CASSFRGERETQYF.

V usage is TRBV29-1 and J usage is TRBJ2-5; 7 bases are shared with TRBD2. The CDR3 covers 14 residues. The germline V gene encodes CDR1 SQVTM and CDR2 ANQGSEA. Germline trimming cut 3 bases from V and 5 bases from J; bases unmatched to any gene: 9. As DNA, the CDR3 is TGCAGCGTTGAGGGTGGGAGGGGTGAGGAGACCCAGTACTTC. Translating it yields CSVEGGRGEETQYF.

As to this clonotype: A much more abundant neighbour one base away suggests this may be a read error. This CDR3 is missing its conserved last phenylalanine or tryptophan, likely due to a read error. The chain couples TRBV20-1 to TRBJ1-1; possible D gene TRBD1, 5 bases. The CDR3 extends over 12 amino acids. Germline lookup yields CDR1 DFQATT and CDR2 SNEGSKA (reference sequence). The ends were cut back, 7 bases at V and 6 bases at J, with 15 bases in the middle. In nucleotides, the CDR3 is TGCAGTGTTGCGACAGCGGAACCTGAAGCTTTCGTT. Translation gives CSVATAEPEAFV.

This clonotype was recorded at least ten times. The rearrangement joins TRBV12-3 or TRBV12-4 to TRBJ2-3; D gene ambiguous. V lost 0 bases to trimming and J lost 8 bases, with 18 bases between them. CDR3 length: 16 residues. The CDR3 is CASSLALTTNSLTQYF. The CDR3 nucleotides are TGTGCCAGCAGTTTAGCGCTAACGACGAACTCCCTTACGCAGTATTTT.

This clonotype was observed many times. This chain joins TRBV5-1 and TRBJ2-7, with D possibly being TRBD1 (6 bases). Trimming removed 1 base from V and 8 bases from J, with 16 bases in between. Germline CDR1 reads SGHRS; CDR2 reads YFSETQ. The CDR3 consists of 14 residues. CDR3 sequence reads: CASSLSAGDKKQYF. Written as DNA, the CDR3 is TGCGCCAGCAGCTTGTCGGCAGGGGATAAAAAGCAGTACTTC.

This clonotype was counted at least ten times. This sequence joins TRBV15 and TRBJ1-2; 7 nucleotides line up with TRBD1. Per germline, CDR1 LNHNV and CDR2 YYDKDF (reference sequence). The CDR3 spans 16 residues. V was clipped by 5 bases and J by 2 bases; unmatched bases: 11. The CDR3 DNA reads TGTGCCACCAGCTCTAAGGGGGCAGGGGTCAACTATGGCTACACCTTC. The encoded protein is CATSSKGAGVNYGYTF.

A few counts support this clonotype. Since a much larger clone is just one base distant, this may be a read error. The chain recombines TRBV5-6 with TRBJ1-2; no clear D gene. Trimming stripped 0 bases from V and 3 bases from J, with 12 bases between. The germline gives CDR1 SGHDT, CDR2 YYEEEE. This CDR3 spans 15 amino acids. The CDR3 nucleotides are TGTGCCAGCAGCTTGGTGAGAGCGGGCCACTATGGCTACACCTTC. Encoded protein: CASSLVRAGHYGYTF.

In its sample, this clonotype was seen once. The chain recombines TRBV29-1 with TRBJ2-3; the match to TRBD1 covers 7 bases. This CDR3 comprises 18 residues. Germline CDR1 SQVTM, CDR2 ANQGSEA. V shed 4 bases and J 0 bases; nucleotides not matched to a gene: 16. CDR3 in amino acids: CSVVPRDSFRSSTDTQYF. The CDR3 region has the DNA TGCAGCGTTGTACCCCGGGACAGCTTTAGATCTAGCACAGATACGCAGTATTTT.

This clonotype was recorded many times. The chain has TRBV11-2 and TRBJ2-7; D call uncertain. The CDR3 has 13 residues. Germline assignment: CDR1 SGHAT and CDR2 FQNNGV. Between the trimmed V and J ends, which lost 4 bases and 7 bases, there was a span of 14 bases. This CDR3 is CASSSSRVGEQYF. CDR3 sequence (DNA): TGTGCCAGCAGCTCCTCAAGGGTCGGGGAGCAGTACTTC.

About this clonotype itself: Compared with germline, one end of the junction differs, possibly owing to a read error. V usage is TRBV7-3 and J usage is TRBJ1-3, with unresolved D. This CDR3 is built from 17 residues. Germline V gene sequence: CDR1 SGHTA, CDR2 FQGTGA. The CDR3 sequence: CASSSTPRRAPGNPIYF. CDR3 nucleotide sequence: TGTGCCAGCAGCTCCACACCGAGGAGGGCCCCCGGAAACCCCATATATTTT.

This clonotype was counted at least ten times. A much larger clone differs by one base, so this may be a read error. V and J are TRBV6-5 and TRBJ2-5; D remains unclear. V was clipped by 5 bases and J by 4 bases, with 5 bases between them. The CDR3 length is 11 residues. Looked up from germline, CDR1 is MNHEY and CDR2 is SVGAGI. CDR3 DNA sequence: TGTGCCAGCAGTCACGGAGAGACCCAGTACTTC. Translation: CASSHGETQYF.

Concerning this clonotype itself: A much larger clone lies one base from this, so it may be a read error. The chain has TRBV30 and TRBJ2-3; D gene ambiguous. Germline assignment: CDR1 GTSNPN and CDR2 SVGIG (reference sequence). The CDR3 consists of 15 residues. The CDR3 DNA is TGTGCCCGGAGTCGGAATAGTAGGAGTCGAGATACGCAGTATTTT. Its protein is CARSRNSRSRDTQYF.

J is TRBJ2-5 and V is TRBV6-5, with no clear D. The CDR3 extends over 13 amino acids. Trimming took off 11 bases at V and 9 bases at J, with 22 bases between the two ends. Per the germline V gene, CDR1 is MNHEY and CDR2 is SVGAGI. The CDR3 spells CAACLPLVWAQYF. CDR3 DNA: TGTGCCGCCTGTCTCCCTCTTGTCTGGGCCCAGTACTTC.

Only a few counts were recorded for this clonotype. A much larger clone differs by one base, so this may be a read error. CDR3 nucleotide sequence: TGTGTCAGCAGGGGACTTACTAGCGGGAGTGGCGAGCAGTACTTC. It specifies CVSRGLTSGSGEQYF. The chain links TRBV6-6 to TRBJ2-7, with TRBD2 matching 11 bases. The CDR3 has 15 residues. Germline-derived CDR1 and CDR2 are MNHNY and SVGAGI (reference sequence).

This clonotype was recorded many times. This chain joins TRBV29-1 and TRBJ2-5; 7 bases line up with TRBD2. The CDR3 consists of 16 residues. Per the germline V gene, CDR1 is SQVTM and CDR2 is ANQGSEA. The V and J ends lost 4 bases and 5 bases, in that order; junction bases with no gene match: 16. The CDR3: CSVGGGAGDWDETQYF. CDR3 DNA sequence: TGCAGCGTTGGGGGCGGGGCGGGAGATTGGGACGAGACCCAGTACTTC.

There are many counts of this clonotype. The rearrangement joins TRBV20-1 to TRBJ1-5; D is unresolved. CDR1 is DFQATT and CDR2 is SNEGSKA in the germline V gene (reference sequence). This CDR3 is 12 amino acids long. Trimming removed 3 bases at V and 8 bases at J, with 11 bases between. The chain's CDR3 is CSASKGLEPQHF. CDR3 bases: TGCAGTGCTAGTAAGGGCCTGGAGCCCCAGCATTTT.

This clonotype was observed a handful of times. The chain has TRBV11-2 and TRBJ1-1; weak D call: TRBD1 (5 bases). V was cut by 5 bases and J by 3 bases, with 16 bases left in between. The germline V gene has CDR1 SGHAT and CDR2 FQNNGV. This CDR3 is 15 amino acids long. This CDR3 is CASSPRDTVYTEAFF. The CDR3 DNA follows: TGTGCCAGCAGCCCCAGGGATACAGTTTACACTGAAGCTTTCTTT.

The sample holds many counts of this clonotype. A much larger clone lies one base from this, so it may be a read error. V usage is TRBV7-2 and J usage is TRBJ2-5, with 7 bases fitting TRBD2. The length of the CDR3 is 15 residues. CDR1 and CDR2 (germline): SGHTA, FQGNSA. DNA of the CDR3: TGTGCCAGCAGCTTAGCGGGAGGGCCTCAGGAGACCCAGCACTTC. Translation: CASSLAGGPQETQHF.

This clonotype was observed at least ten times. V and J are TRBV24-1 and TRBJ1-4; D is undetermined. With 10 bases removed from V and 6 bases from J, the gap between germline ends came to 14 bases. The CDR3 covers 13 residues. Germline loops: CDR1 KGHDR, CDR2 SFDVKD. CDR3 sequence reads: CATSGAGDEKLFF. The CDR3 DNA sequence: TGTGCCACTTCGGGAGCCGGGGATGAAAAACTGTTTTTT.

Remarks on this clonotype: A much larger clone differs by one base, so this may be a read error. The rearrangement joins TRBV9 to TRBJ1-2; 8 nucleotides line up with TRBD1. CDR3 size: 15 residues. The germline CDR1 and CDR2 sequences are SGDLS and YYNGEE. DNA of the CDR3: TGTGCCAGCAGCGTAGGCCCCCAGACAGGGGAGGGCTCCACCTTC. Protein: CASSVGPQTGEGSTF.

This clonotype has a handful of counts. The chain carries TRBV6-5 and TRBJ2-3, with D possibly TRBD1 on 6 matching bases. Trimming left V 5 bases short and J 0 bases short, with 15 bases between. CDR3 size: 16 residues. Germline CDR1 and CDR2: MNHEY and SVGAGI. CDR3 nucleotides: TGTGCCAGCAGTCTCTCTGGGACAAGTAGCACAGATACGCAGTATTTT. This codes for CASSLSGTSSTDTQYF.

This clonotype was detected many times. This sequence joins TRBV19 and TRBJ1-5; D is undetermined. Trimming stripped 1 base from V and 0 bases from J, with 7 bases between. Looked up from germline, CDR1 is LNHDA and CDR2 is SQIVND (reference sequence). This CDR3 is 15 amino acids long. The CDR3 region is CASSIGVGSNQPQHF. DNA of the CDR3: TGTGCCAGTAGTATAGGTGTCGGTAGCAATCAGCCCCAGCATTTT.

Ten or more counts support this clonotype. This sequence joins TRBV25-1 and TRBJ2-7, with D unclear. V lost 2 bases and J lost 3, with 11 bases in between. The CDR3 runs 14 residues. In germline, CDR1 is MGHDK, CDR2 SYGVNS. CDR3 DNA sequence: TGTGCCAGCAGTGAAAAAGGAGCGAACTACGAGCAGTACTTC. The encoded protein is CASSEKGANYEQYF.

This clonotype occurred a few times. The chain joins TRBV12-3 or TRBV12-4 to TRBJ1-1; a possible D gene is TRBD1 (5 bases). Between the trimmed V and J ends, which lost 2 bases and 4 bases, there was a span of 8 bases. The CDR3 is 13 amino acids. CDR3 loop: CASSLWGGTEAFF. DNA for the CDR3: TGTGCCAGCAGTTTATGGGGGGGCACTGAAGCTTTCTTT.

This clonotype was counted at least ten times. The V and J genes are TRBV5-1 and TRBJ2-5; 9 nucleotides match TRBD2. CDR1 is SGHRS and CDR2 is YFSETQ in the germline V gene. The V and J ends lost 4 bases and 1 base, in that order; junction bases with no gene match: 5. The CDR3 runs 15 residues. CDR3 loop: CASSTPSGIQETQYF. In DNA form, the CDR3 reads TGCGCCAGCAGCACCCCTAGCGGGATCCAAGAGACCCAGTACTTC. Looking up the rest from reference TRBV5-1 and TRBJ2-5 gives the full variable domain: KAGVTQTPRYLIKTRGQQVTLSCSPISGHRSVSWYQQTPGQGLQFLFEYFSETQRNKGNFPGRFSGRQFSNSRSEMNVSTLELGDSALYLCASSTPSGIQETQYFGPGTRLLVL.